This paragraph covers one T cell receptor (beta chain) sequence. Its target is unknown. The sample comes from a study of OX40 agonist ivuxolimab in advanced cancers. About the research overall: Patients receiving dose escalation had hepatocellular carcinoma, melanoma, renal cell or head and neck cancer. Three dose-escalation patients had partial responses: one with hepatocellular carcinoma and two with cutaneous melanoma. Study-wide results and limits: Both blood CD4+ and CD8+ T cells showed clonal growth by week 6 at 0.1 to 3.0 mg/kg. Expanded clones belonging to CD8+ T cells outnumbered, on average, those of CD4+.

Deletions cut 6 bases from V and 5 bases from J, with 6 bases between. This CDR3 contains 10 residues. Germline V gene sequence: CDR1 SGDLS, CDR2 YYNGEE. Profiling relied on immunoSEQ multiplex PCR, and the TCRdb table lists in-frame clones only, not all of them. The sample yields 150,000 to 180,000 clones, 85% to 95% seen once. The TCR sequence derives from an adult with an advanced solid tumor such as melanoma, head and neck, liver or kidney cancer. The chain links TRBV9 to TRBJ2-7; D ambiguous. Material: CD4+ or CD8+ T cells sorted from blood, obtained in a trial of the OX40 agonist ivuxolimab. Written as DNA, the CDR3 is TGTGCCAGCAAGGTCCACGAGCAGTACTTC. It codes for CASKVHEQYF.